The sequence of this TCR beta chain was determined in a study of response to subunit inactivated influenza vaccine. Whole-study results and caveats: The study's authors posited that every seasonal influenza vaccination enlists few new T cells.

Germline V lookup: CDR1 SGHRS, CDR2 YFSETQ. J was trimmed by 3 bases and V by 4 bases; bases with no gene match: 7. The CDR3 consists of 16 residues. This clonotype has just a few counts. Its antigen remains unknown. TCRdb called the RT-PCR reads again in MiXCR, with one record for every CDR3 protein. The sample yields approximately 520,000 distinct CDR3 sequences, 25% seen once. The chain carries TRBV5-1 and TRBJ1-6; 7 bases are shared with TRBD1. The starting material was CD4+ T cells sorted from PBMCs, obtained less than 6 days after vaccination. This TCR was recovered from a man aged 45-65 years who received an inactivated influenza vaccine. The CDR3 DNA is TGCGCCAGCAGCCCGGGACAGAACAACTATAATTCACCCCTCCACTTT. Protein: CASSPGQNNYNSPLHF.